Here is one TCR beta chain with its context. RNA transcripts were the template for amplifying TCR beta CDR3 regions. Primed by the HTBI set, a first-round RT-PCR was run on the TCR CDR3. Each CDR3 protein is one row after TCRdb ran MiXCR on the multiplex PCR reads. The sample holds 800,000 or so distinct CDR3 sequences; 35% to 45% are singletons and the top ten take around 10%. This entry is derived from a study of T cells in Graves' hyperthyroidism and ophthalmopathy. The CDR3 length is 12 residues. Germline-derived CDR1 and CDR2 are MNHEY and SVGEGT. Trimming stripped 10 bases from V and 0 bases from J, with 10 bases between. The hyperthyroidism patients had all been newly diagnosed, and their disease duration was under 2 months. Their ages ranged from 18 to 65 years.

The source material was blood. The receptor comes from a man between 18 and 29 years old with Graves' hyperthyroidism. J is TRBJ2-7 and V is TRBV6-2 or TRBV6-3; D is perhaps TRBD1 (5 bases). The CDR3 sequence is CATADSSYEQYF. Written as DNA, the CDR3 is TGTGCCACCGCTGACAGCTCCTACGAGCAGTACTTC.